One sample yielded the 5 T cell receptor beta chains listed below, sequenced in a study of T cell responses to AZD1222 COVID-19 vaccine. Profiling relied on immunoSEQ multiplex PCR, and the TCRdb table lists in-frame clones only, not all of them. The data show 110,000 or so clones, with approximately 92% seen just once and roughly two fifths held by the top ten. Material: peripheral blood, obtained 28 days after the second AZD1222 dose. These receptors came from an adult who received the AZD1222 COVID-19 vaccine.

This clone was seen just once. The CDR3 loop is CASSLDGDYNEQFF. The CDR3 DNA reads TGTGCCAGCAGCCTTGACGGGGATTACAATGAGCAGTTCTTC. The genes are TRBV11-2 and TRBJ2-1; D perhaps matches TRBD2 (5 bases). Trimming pared 5 bases from V and 4 bases from J, leaving 12 bases between. Looked up from germline, CDR1 is SGHAT and CDR2 is FQNNGV. This CDR3 region has 14 residues.

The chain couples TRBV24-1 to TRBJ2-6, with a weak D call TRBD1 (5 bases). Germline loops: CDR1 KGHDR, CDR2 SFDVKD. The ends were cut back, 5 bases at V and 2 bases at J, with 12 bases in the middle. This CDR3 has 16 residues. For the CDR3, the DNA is TGTGCCACCAGTGGTATACAGGAAACTGGGGCCAACGTCCTGACTTTC. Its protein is CATSGIQETGANVLTF.

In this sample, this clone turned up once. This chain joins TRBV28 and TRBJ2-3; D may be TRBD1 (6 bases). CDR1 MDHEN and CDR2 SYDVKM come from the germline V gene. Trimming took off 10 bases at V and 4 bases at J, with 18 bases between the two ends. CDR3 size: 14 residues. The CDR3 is CATLRGGESDTQYF. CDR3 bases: TGTGCCACCCTTAGAGGGGGTGAATCAGATACGCAGTATTTT.

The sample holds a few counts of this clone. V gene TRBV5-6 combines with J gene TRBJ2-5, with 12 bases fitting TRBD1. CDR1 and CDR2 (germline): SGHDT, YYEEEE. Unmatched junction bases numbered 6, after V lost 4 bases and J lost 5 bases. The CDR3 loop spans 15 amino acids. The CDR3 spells CASSPGQGARETQYF. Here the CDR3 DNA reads TGTGCCAGCAGCCCGGGACAGGGGGCAAGGGAGACCCAGTACTTC.

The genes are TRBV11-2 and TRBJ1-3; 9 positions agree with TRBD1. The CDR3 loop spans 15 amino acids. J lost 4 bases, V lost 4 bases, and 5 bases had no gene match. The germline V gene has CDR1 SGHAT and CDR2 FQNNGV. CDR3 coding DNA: TGTGCCAGCAGCTCCGGGACAGGGTGGGGAAACACCATATATTTT. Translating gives CASSSGTGWGNTIYF. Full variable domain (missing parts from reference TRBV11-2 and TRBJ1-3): EAGVAQSPRYKIIEKRQSVAFWCNPISGHATLYWYQQILGQGPKLLIQFQNNGVVDDSQLPKDRFSAERLKGVDSTLKIQPAKLEDSAVYLCASSSGTGWGNTIYFGEGSWLTVV.